One and the same sample provided the 9 T cell receptor beta chains below, sequenced in a study of T cell repertoires in cytomegalovirus infection. TCRdb fed the reads into MiXCR, producing one record per CDR3 protein. The table lists about 120,000 distinct CDR3 sequences, about 9.5% of them singletons. These receptors have no known antigen. Material: PBMCs, sequenced either directly or after in vitro stimulation (not recorded which). The receptors come from a human donor in good health (CMV status not recorded). Some clones in this sample may be carry-over from other donors' samples.

This clonotype was counted ten times or more. The rearrangement joins TRBV7-2 to TRBJ2-3; D unresolved. Deletions cut 6 bases from V and 6 bases from J, with 13 bases between. Germline assignment: CDR1 SGHTA and CDR2 FQGNSA. This CDR3 has 13 residues. CDR3 region: CASRSLVQDTQYF. In DNA, the CDR3 is TGTGCCAGCAGATCGTTAGTCCAGGATACGCAGTATTTT. Variable domain in full (rest from reference TRBV7-2 and TRBJ2-3): GAGVSQSPSNKVTEKGKDVELRCDPISGHTALYWYRQSLGQGLEFLIYFQGNSAPDKSGLPSDRFSAERTGGSVSTLTIQRTQQEDSAVYLCASRSLVQDTQYFGPGTRLTVL.

V gene TRBV27 combines with J gene TRBJ2-2; D not resolved. CDR3 size: 12 residues. The germline CDR1 and CDR2 sequences are MNHEY and SMNVEV (reference sequence). The V gene lost 8 bases and the J gene lost 12 bases, with 16 bases spanning the gap. The CDR3 sequence is CASGLFARKLFF. In nucleotides, the CDR3 is TGTGCCAGCGGCTTATTCGCACGAAAGCTGTTTTTT.

Ten or more counts support this clonotype. The chain employs TRBV24-1 and TRBJ2-1, with D possibly TRBD2 on 6 matching bases. The CDR3 spans 15 residues. CDR1 and CDR2 from the germline V gene are KGHDR and SFDVKD. V was clipped by 6 bases and J by 4 bases, with 15 bases between them. The CDR3 sequence: CATSSPGLPYNEQFF. The CDR3 DNA reads as TGTGCCACCAGTTCACCGGGACTGCCATACAATGAGCAGTTCTTC.

This clonotype was seen at least ten times. The CDR3 loop reads CASSSVETQYF. The CDR3 nucleotides read TGTGCCAGCAGCTCGGTGGAGACCCAGTACTTC. The V and J genes are TRBV7-2 and TRBJ2-5; D is undetermined. This CDR3 region has 11 residues. Looked up from germline, CDR1 is SGHTA and CDR2 is FQGNSA. Trimming pared 4 bases from V and 5 bases from J, leaving 5 bases between. Full variable domain (remainder filled in from reference TRBV7-2 and TRBJ2-5): GAGVSQSPSNKVTEKGKDVELRCDPISGHTALYWYRQSLGQGLEFLIYFQGNSAPDKSGLPSDRFSAERTGGSVSTLTIQRTQQEDSAVYLCASSSVETQYFGPGTRLLVL.

The V and J genes are TRBV6-6 and TRBJ2-1; 10 positions match TRBD1. CDR3 length: 15 residues. Germline loops: CDR1 MNHNY, CDR2 SVGAGI (reference sequence). The trim removed 2 bases at V and 9 bases at J, leaving 7 bases unmatched. DNA for the CDR3: TGTGCCAGCAGTTACGGGACAGGGGACCTGGGTGAGCAGTTCTTC. This gives the protein CASSYGTGDLGEQFF.

This clonotype appeared many times. The chain is built from TRBV12-3 or TRBV12-4 and TRBJ2-1; weak D call: TRBD2 (6 bases). This CDR3 contains 14 residues. The ends were cut back, 3 bases at V and 7 bases at J, with 13 bases in the middle. CDR3 sequence: CASSLAGPQNEQFF. In DNA, the CDR3 is TGTGCCAGCAGTTTGGCGGGGCCTCAGAATGAGCAGTTCTTC.

This clonotype occurred many times. The rearrangement joins TRBV28 to TRBJ1-2; 8 nucleotides align to TRBD1. This CDR3 has 14 amino acids. The V gene's germline CDR1 is MDHEN and CDR2 SYDVKM. J lost 5 bases, V lost 6 bases, and 8 bases had no gene match. The CDR3, as DNA: TGTGCCAGCAGATCCCCTGGGACAGGATATGGCTACACCTTC. Translated: CASRSPGTGYGYTF.

The chain joins TRBV6-6 to TRBJ1-4, with 7 bases identical to TRBD1. The CDR3 length is 15 residues. V lost 0 bases and J lost 4; bases outside the gene matches: 2. The germline gives CDR1 MNHNY, CDR2 SVGAGI (reference sequence). This chain's CDR3 is CASSYSTGNNEKLFF. The CDR3 DNA reads TGTGCCAGCAGTTACTCGACAGGGAATAATGAAAAACTGTTTTTT.

The gene calls are TRBV12-3 or TRBV12-4 and TRBJ2-1, with TRBD1 matching over 9 bases. With 8 bases clipped from V and 7 bases from J, the junction kept 6 bases outside the gene matches. This CDR3 is built from 13 residues. DNA for the CDR3: TGTGCCAGCCGCTCGACAGGGGGGAATGAGCAGTTCTTC. Encoded protein: CASRSTGGNEQFF.